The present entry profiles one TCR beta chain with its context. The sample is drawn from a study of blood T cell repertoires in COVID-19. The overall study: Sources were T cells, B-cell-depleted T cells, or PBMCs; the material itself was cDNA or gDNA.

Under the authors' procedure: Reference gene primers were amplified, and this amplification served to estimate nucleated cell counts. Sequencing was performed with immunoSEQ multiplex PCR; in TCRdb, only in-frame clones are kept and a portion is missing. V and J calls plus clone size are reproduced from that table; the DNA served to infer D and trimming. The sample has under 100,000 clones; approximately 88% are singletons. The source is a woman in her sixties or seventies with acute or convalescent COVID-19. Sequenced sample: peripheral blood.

The CDR3 DNA follows: TGTGCCAGCAGCTTAGATCCGGGTGGGTCCAAAAACATTCAGTACTTC. It is translated as CASSLDPGGSKNIQYF. This chain joins TRBV11-2 and TRBJ2-4; D unclear. CDR1 is SGHAT and CDR2 is FQNNGV in the germline V gene. CDR3 length: 16 amino acids. Trimming left V 0 bases short and J 2 bases short, with 11 bases between.